One sample yielded the 3 T cell receptor beta chains listed below, sequenced in a study of T cells after yellow fever vaccination. TCRdb ran MiXCR on the 5' RACE reads and lists one entry per CDR3 protein. This sample carries nearly 45,000 distinct CDR3 sequences, 6.8% of them seen once, and the ten largest clones take about 15%. The sample here was CD8+ T cells not binding an NS4B(214-222) dextramer, sorted from PBMCs, taken 45 days after the yellow fever booster vaccination. These receptors were collected from a man under 40 who received the YFV17D yellow fever vaccine.

A word on this clonotype: With a much larger clone just one base away, this may be a read error. The V gene is TRBV12-3 or TRBV12-4, the J gene TRBJ1-1; no clear D. The CDR3 is 16 residues long. The CDR3 loop is CASSFSPEVMKTEAFF. In DNA form, the CDR3 reads TGTGCCAGCAGTTTTTCCCCAGAGGTCATGAAAACTGAAGCTTTCTTT.

This clonotype was counted only a few times. The rearrangement links TRBV13 to TRBJ2-3, with 7 bases fitting TRBD1. This CDR3 is 16 amino acids long. The J segment lost 2 bases and the V segment lost 0 bases, leaving 5 bases of the junction unmatched. The germline V gene encodes CDR1 PRHDT and CDR2 FYEKMQ (reference sequence). The CDR3 sequence: CASSLGRTGYTDTQYF. DNA of the CDR3: TGTGCCAGCAGCTTAGGCAGGACAGGATACACAGATACGCAGTATTTT.

This clonotype has ten or more counts. The V gene is TRBV15, the J gene TRBJ2-3; no clear D. Germline assignment: CDR1 LNHNV and CDR2 YYDKDF (reference sequence). Trimming took 3 bases from V and 4 from J, leaving 11 bases between them. The CDR3 sequence is 14 residues long. The chain's CDR3 is CATSSSGPPDTQYF. The CDR3 DNA reads as TGTGCCACCAGCAGCTCAGGTCCCCCAGATACGCAGTATTTT.